The 7 T cell receptor beta chains below all came from one sample that was sequenced in a study of cytomegalovirus exposure and HLA in healthy donors. The primer mix had 60 Vbeta and 13 Jbeta primers. Profiled with immunoSEQ multiplex PCR; TCRdb holds only in-frame clones, not every one. Of around 170,000 clones in the sample, roughly 82% were seen once. The sample was PBMCs. The receptors were sampled from a woman between 45 and 60 years old in good health and CMV-seropositive.

The V gene is TRBV9, the J gene TRBJ1-3, with D tentatively TRBD1 (6 bases). The CDR3 has 15 residues. Trimming took off 3 bases at V and 6 bases at J, with 16 bases between the two ends. CDR1 and CDR2 (germline): SGDLS, YYNGEE. This CDR3 is CASSDRDDGPNTIYF. The CDR3 bases are TGTGCCAGCAGCGACAGGGATGATGGTCCAAACACCATATATTTT.

The chain couples TRBV5-1 to TRBJ2-3; 7 nucleotides match TRBD2. Per germline, CDR1 SGHRS and CDR2 YFSETQ. This CDR3 has 13 residues. Losses at the gene ends were 8 bases for V and 3 bases for J; bases not matched to a gene: 6. The CDR3 sequence: CASTSAVTDTQYF. The DNA for the CDR3 is TGCGCCAGTACTAGCGCGGTTACAGATACGCAGTATTTT. Looking up the rest from reference TRBV5-1 and TRBJ2-3 gives the full variable domain: KAGVTQTPRYLIKTRGQQVTLSCSPISGHRSVSWYQQTPGQGLQFLFEYFSETQRNKGNFPGRFSGRQFSNSRSEMNVSTLELGDSALYLCASTSAVTDTQYFGPGTRLTVL.

The chain couples TRBV2 to TRBJ1-4; D perhaps matches TRBD1 (6 bases). From germline, CDR1 is SNHLY and CDR2 FYNNEI. Trimming took off 3 bases at V and 5 bases at J, with 10 bases between the two ends. CDR3 size: 14 residues. As DNA, the CDR3 is TGTGCCAGCAGTGAGGGGGACATAAATGAAAAACTGTTTTTT. It translates to CASSEGDINEKLFF.

The rearrangement links TRBV25-1 to TRBJ1-5; D is ambiguous. Trimming shortened V by 4 bases and J by 5 bases, and 6 bases separated the two germline ends. The CDR3 contains 12 residues. Germline V gene lookup returns CDR1 MGHDK and CDR2 SYGVNS. As DNA, the CDR3 is TGTGCCAGCAGTGCGGACTATCAGCCCCAGCATTTT. Its protein product is CASSADYQPQHF.

The chain couples TRBV9 to TRBJ2-3, with D tentatively TRBD1 (5 bases). Deletions cut 0 bases from V and 8 bases from J, with 13 bases between. The CDR3 has 14 amino acids. The germline V gene has CDR1 SGDLS and CDR2 YYNGEE. CDR3 coding DNA: TGTGCCAGCAGCGTAGAACAGGCGTGGAGTACGCAGTATTTT. It codes for CASSVEQAWSTQYF.

This clone showed up just once. The CDR3 DNA sequence: TGTGCCAGCACTCGGGGGGACAGGGTGATGGACGAGCAGTTCTTC. It is translated as CASTRGDRVMDEQFF. J is TRBJ2-1 and V is TRBV9, with 9 bases that match TRBD1. The CDR3 contains 15 residues. Germline V gene lookup returns CDR1 SGDLS and CDR2 YYNGEE. Unmatched junction bases numbered 14, after V lost 6 bases and J lost 10 bases.

The J gene is TRBJ2-5, the V gene TRBV6-5; perhaps TRBD1 as D (6 bases). The germline gives CDR1 MNHEY, CDR2 SVGAGI. The CDR3 runs to 11 residues. The ends were cut back, 6 bases at V and 12 bases at J, with 14 bases in the middle. The CDR3 nucleotides are TGTGCCAGCAGCAGGGGCAGTATCGAGTACTTC. Amino acids: CASSRGSIEYF.